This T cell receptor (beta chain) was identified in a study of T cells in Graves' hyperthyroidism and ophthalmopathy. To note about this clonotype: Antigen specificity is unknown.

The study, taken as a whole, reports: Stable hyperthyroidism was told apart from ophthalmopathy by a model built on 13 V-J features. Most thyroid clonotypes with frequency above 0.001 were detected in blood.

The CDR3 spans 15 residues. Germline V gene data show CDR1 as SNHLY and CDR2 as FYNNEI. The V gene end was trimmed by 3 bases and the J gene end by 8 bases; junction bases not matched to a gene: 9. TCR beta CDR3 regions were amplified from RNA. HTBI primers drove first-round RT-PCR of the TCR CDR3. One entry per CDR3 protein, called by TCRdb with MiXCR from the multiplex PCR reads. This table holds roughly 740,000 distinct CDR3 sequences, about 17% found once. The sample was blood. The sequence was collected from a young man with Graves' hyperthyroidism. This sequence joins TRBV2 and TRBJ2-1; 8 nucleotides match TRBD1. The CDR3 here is CASSDEASGGDEQFF. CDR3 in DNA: TGTGCCAGCAGTGACGAAGCGTCAGGGGGCGATGAGCAGTTCTTC.